The T cell receptor beta chain under discussion was sequenced for a study of blood T cells in healthy people across ages. Findings and limits, study-wide: Among long-lived donors, naive CD4+ cells were more numerous and diversity higher than in aged donors.

Turning to this clonotype: Its antigen is still unknown.

The use of a sample-barcoded 5' primer and a J-beta primer mix characterized a second PCR of roughly 7 to 12 cycles. A 12-random-nucleotide template-switch adaptor tagged each cDNA molecule. Sequencing of every sample gave 3 million or more CDR3-containing paired-end reads. Using its own MiXCR run on the 5' RACE reads, TCRdb lists one record per CDR3 protein. Among roughly 1.7 million distinct CDR3 sequences listed, 30% to 35% were seen once. The clonotype comes from a woman aged 25 to 39 in good health. The sequencing input was blood.

CDR3 DNA sequence: TGCAGTGCCACAAGCCGAGACAGGGGCCACTATGGCTACACCTTC. It is translated as CSATSRDRGHYGYTF. The chain joins TRBV20-1 to TRBJ1-2; TRBD1 aligns across 8 bases. Germline V lookup: CDR1 DFQATT, CDR2 SNEGSKA (reference sequence). J gave up 3 bases and V 6 bases, and 12 bases lay outside the gene matches. The length of the CDR3 is 15 residues.